This passage covers 18 T cell receptor beta chains from one sample sequenced in a study of post-analysis software for immune sequencing data. Their recognized antigens are unknown. Unique molecular identifiers tagged the TCR beta cDNA libraries. TCRdb reanalysed the PCR reads using MiXCR and keeps one entry per CDR3 protein. The sample holds around 250,000 distinct CDR3 sequences, 35% to 40% seen once. The study's findings and limits: Patients used several TRBV segments, including TRBV5-6, TRBV5-1 and TRBV20-1, more often than controls.

Sequencing used blood. The receptors derive from a girl under 18 with multiple sclerosis.

This clonotype came up many times. The J gene is TRBJ1-6, the V gene TRBV20-1; 7 nucleotides match TRBD1. Trimming removed 7 bases from V and 5 bases from J; junction bases left unmatched: 5. This CDR3 region has 13 residues. Germline V lookup: CDR1 DFQATT, CDR2 SNEGSKA (reference sequence). This CDR3 is CSGTGANNSPLHF. The DNA for the CDR3 is TGCAGTGGGACAGGAGCAAATAATTCACCCCTCCACTTT.

In its sample, this clonotype was seen many times. V usage is TRBV5-6 and J usage is TRBJ2-7; 12 nucleotides line up with TRBD2. Trimming took 4 bases from V and 2 from J; bases not matched to a gene: 10. The length of the CDR3 is 17 residues. Germline-derived CDR1 and CDR2 are SGHDT and YYEEEE. CDR3 nucleotide sequence: TGTGCCAGCAGCCGCCGTACTAGCGGGAGGACCCCCTACGAGCAGTACTTC. This sequence encodes CASSRRTSGRTPYEQYF.

Note on this clonotype: A much bigger clone sits one base away, suggesting this may be a read error. The V gene is TRBV4-1, the J gene TRBJ1-2, with TRBD1 identical over 7 bases. The germline V gene has CDR1 MGHRA and CDR2 YSYEKL. The length of the CDR3 is 15 residues. As DNA, the CDR3 is TGCGCCCGCAGCCAAGACGGGACAGCTAACTATGGCTACACCTTC. Its translation is CARSQDGTANYGYTF.

The chain links TRBV20-1 to TRBJ2-5, with TRBD2 identical over 13 bases. Germline V gene data show CDR1 as DFQATT and CDR2 as SNEGSKA (reference sequence). V lost 3 bases to trimming and J lost 4 bases; unmatched junction nucleotides: 11. There are 17 residues in the CDR3. DNA of the CDR3: TGCAGTGCTAGTCCCACTAGCGGGGGGGCGTTTGGAGAGACCCAGTACTTC. It encodes CSASPTSGGAFGETQYF.

This clonotype was seen many times. The chain combines TRBV24-1 with TRBJ2-1; D might be TRBD2 (5 bases). The CDR3 loop spans 16 amino acids. CDR1 and CDR2 from the germline V gene are KGHDR and SFDVKD. V was cut by 6 bases and J by 0 bases, with 14 bases left in between. The CDR3 is CATSRTGSSSYNEQFF. The CDR3 nucleotides are TGTGCCACCAGTAGGACGGGGTCGAGCTCCTACAATGAGCAGTTCTTC.

In DNA, the CDR3 is TGTGCCAGCAGCCTTTTGGACAGCAACACAGATACGCAGTATTTT. Translated, it gives CASSLLDSNTDTQYF. The chain has TRBV14 and TRBJ2-3, with a possible D match to TRBD1 (6 bases). CDR3 length: 15 amino acids. Germline V gene lookup returns CDR1 SGHDN and CDR2 FVKESK. V was cut by 4 bases and J by 2 bases, with 13 bases left in between.

The table lists this clonotype with many counts. This chain uses TRBV5-1 with TRBJ2-3; the match to TRBD1 covers 8 bases. Germline assignment: CDR1 SGHRS and CDR2 YFSETQ. Trimming removed 3 bases from V and 0 bases from J; junction bases left unmatched: 9. This CDR3 contains 17 residues. DNA of the CDR3: TGCGCCAGCAGCTCGGCCGTGGGACAGGCTAGCACAGATACGCAGTATTTT. Translation gives CASSSAVGQASTDTQYF.

This clonotype occurred many times. The chain couples TRBV27 to TRBJ1-2; possible D gene TRBD1, 6 bases. This CDR3 comprises 11 residues. Per germline, CDR1 MNHEY and CDR2 SMNVEV (reference sequence). V was shortened by 8 bases and J by 2 bases, with 6 bases between the two germline ends. The CDR3 loop is CASGGNYGYTF. CDR3 coding DNA: TGTGCCAGCGGGGGCAACTATGGCTACACCTTC.

The chain is built from TRBV12-3 or TRBV12-4 and TRBJ2-5; 9 bases map to TRBD1. The CDR3 contains 15 residues. V dropped 5 bases and J dropped 9; count of bases not matched to a gene: 13. CDR3 DNA: TGTGCCAGCAGTGTCCGAGGACAGGGGATTGAGGCCCAGTACTTC. Amino acids: CASSVRGQGIEAQYF.

This clonotype was picked up a small number of times. Sequence at one end of the junction differs from germline and may be a read error. The genes are TRBV15 and TRBJ1-4, with TRBD1 identical over 12 bases. Looked up from germline, CDR1 is LNHNV and CDR2 is YYDKDF (reference sequence). This CDR3 contains 15 residues. This CDR3 reads CVTSRAGQGAEKLFF. CDR3 DNA sequence: TGTGTCACCAGCAGAGCGGGACAGGGGGCCGAAAAACTGTTTTTT.

Note on this clonotype: A junction end diverges from the germline sequence, so it may reflect a read error. V is TRBV7-3 and J is TRBJ2-1; weak D call: TRBD2 (5 bases). Per the germline V gene, CDR1 is SGHTA and CDR2 is FQGTGA. This CDR3 contains 17 residues. In DNA, the CDR3 is TGTGCCCGCAGCCTGGATGGGATGGGCGGAGGTATTAATGAGCAGTTCTTC. This codes for CARSLDGMGGGINEQFF.

The genes are TRBV5-5 and TRBJ2-4; 7 nucleotides match TRBD1. This CDR3 is built from 15 residues. From germline, CDR1 is SGHKS and CDR2 YYEKEE (reference sequence). V lost 4 bases to trimming and J lost 0 bases; unmatched junction nucleotides: 4. The CDR3 spells CASSLQGVAKNIQYF. The CDR3 coding sequence is TGTGCCAGCAGCCTCCAGGGGGTAGCCAAAAACATTCAGTACTTC.

This clonotype appeared many times. The chain is built from TRBV6-6 and TRBJ1-2, with D unresolved. CDR3 length equals 15 residues. The V end lost 0 bases, the J end lost 4 bases, and 12 bases lay between the germline ends. Germline V gene data show CDR1 as MNHNY and CDR2 as SVGAGI (reference sequence). The CDR3 DNA is TGTGCCAGCAGTTACTCCTCCCTAACTCTCTATGGCTACACCTTC. Residues: CASSYSSLTLYGYTF.

The V and J genes are TRBV7-2 and TRBJ1-2; D is uncertain. CDR3 length equals 13 residues. Germline CDR1 is SGHTA and CDR2 is FQGNSA. V dropped 0 bases and J dropped 9 bases, with 11 bases sitting between them. CDR3: CASSLASEGSYTF. CDR3 bases: TGTGCCAGCAGCTTAGCGTCGGAGGGAAGCTACACCTTC.

Points on this clonotype: Just one base apart from a much larger clone, this may be a read error. The V gene is TRBV13, the J gene TRBJ2-1, with 10 bases that match TRBD2. This CDR3 is built from 16 residues. With 5 bases clipped from V and 12 bases from J, the junction kept 16 bases outside the gene matches. Germline CDR1 PRHDT, CDR2 FYEKMQ (reference sequence). The CDR3, as DNA: TGTGCCAGCAGCCGCGGCGTCGAGCGGGAGGGCAGTGGGCAGTTCTTC. Translation gives CASSRGVEREGSGQFF.

This clonotype turned up a few times. V gene TRBV5-1 combines with J gene TRBJ1-1, with a weak D call TRBD1 (6 bases). Germline assignment: CDR1 SGHRS and CDR2 YFSETQ. V was pared by 2 bases and J by 4 bases, with 9 bases between. This CDR3 region has 13 residues. The CDR3 nucleotides are TGCGCCAGCAGCTTACAGGGCGTCACTGAAGCTTTCTTT. It is translated as CASSLQGVTEAFF.

The chain has TRBV3-1 and TRBJ1-2; 10 bases agree with TRBD1. V shed 1 base and J 8 bases; nucleotides not matched to a gene: 4. There are 14 residues in the CDR3. Germline V CDR1 and CDR2: LGHDT, YNNKEL (reference sequence). CDR3 residues: CASSQGGTGAGYTF. CDR3 coding DNA: TGTGCCAGCAGCCAAGGAGGGACAGGGGCCGGCTACACCTTC.

This rearrangement joins TRBV4-2 to TRBJ1-5; D remains unclear. The CDR3 totals 15 residues. Looked up from germline, CDR1 is LGHNA and CDR2 is YNFKEQ. Trimming removed 1 base from V and 7 bases from J, with 14 bases in between. Here the CDR3 DNA reads TGTGCCAGCAGCCAAGTCCTGAGTTCGGGACAGCCCCAGCATTTT. This gives the protein CASSQVLSSGQPQHF.